These T cell receptor beta chains were read from a single sample in a study of T cell repertoires in cytomegalovirus infection. MiXCR was run by TCRdb on the reads, yielding one entry per CDR3 protein. The sample contains some 200,000 distinct CDR3 sequences, about 21% of which appear only once. Sequences were obtained from PBMCs. The receptor set was obtained from a human donor in good health (CMV status not recorded). Some clones in this sample may be carry-over from other donors' samples. CDR3s include the opening cysteine and the closing phenylalanine or tryptophan. A D gene is named only where the DNA matches it firmly. Not all rows give a size; the values are once, few, many and, for expanded clones, a class.

clone size,D gene,J gene,V gene,CDR3 DNA,CDR3 protein
NA,NA,TRBJ2-3,TRBV12-3/TRBV12-4,TGTGCCAGCAGGTCACTAGCTGGCACAGATACGCAGTATTTT,CASRSLAGTDTQYF
many,NA,TRBJ2-7,TRBV12-3/TRBV12-4,TGTGCCAGCACCAGGGCAGGGTGGTACGAGCAGTACTTC,CASTRAGWYEQYF
few,TRBD1,TRBJ1-1,TRBV5-1,TGCGCCAGCAGCCTCACCGGACAGGCGAACACTGAAGCTTTCTTT,CASSLTGQANTEAFF
NA,TRBD1,TRBJ2-7,TRBV7-9,TGTGCCAGCAGCAGAAAGGACAGGGGGCACTACGAGCAGTACTTC,CASSRKDRGHYEQYF
NA,TRBD2,TRBJ2-5,TRBV25-1,TGTGCCAGCAGTGATATGGTCAGCGGGAGTCCGGAGACCCAGTACTTC,CASSDMVSGSPETQYF
many,TRBD2,TRBJ2-5,TRBV7-9,TGTGCCAGCAGCTTAGGCCCCAGCGGGGCACAAGAGACCCAGTACTTC,CASSLGPSGAQETQYF
NA,NA,TRBJ2-3,TRBV12-3/TRBV12-4,TGTGCCAGCAGTTTAGAGAATCCGGGAGCAGGAGATACGCAGTATTTT,CASSLENPGAGDTQYF
few,TRBD2,TRBJ2-3,TRBV7-3,TGTGCCAGCAGCAGAACTAGCGGTGCAGATACGCAGTATTTT,CASSRTSGADTQYF
few,TRBD1,TRBJ1-6,TRBV5-6,TGTGCCAGCAGCCCTGTCCGGGACAGGGGATCACCCCTCCACTTT,CASSPVRDRGSPLHF
NA,TRBD1,TRBJ1-2,TRBV29-1,TGCAGCGTTGCTACAGGGGGAGTCAACTATGGCTACACCTTC,CSVATGGVNYGYTF
few,NA,TRBJ2-5,TRBV11-2,TGTGCCAGCAGCACCAGGACCCCCGGGAAAGAGACCCAGTACTTC,CASSTRTPGKETQYF
many,NA,TRBJ2-1,TRBV7-2,TGTGCCAGCAGCTCACAGGGCCACAATGAGCAGTTCTTC,CASSSQGHNEQFF
few,NA,TRBJ1-1,TRBV11-1,TGTGCCAGCAGCATAATTCGGCAGAACACTGAAGCTTTCTTT,CASSIIRQNTEAFF
NA,TRBD2,TRBJ2-1,TRBV20-1,TGCAGTGGCTCTCCCTACGGGGGGATCGACAATGAGCAGTTCTTC,CSGSPYGGIDNEQFF
many,NA,TRBJ1-2,TRBV28,TGTGCCAGCACTACAACTAACTATGGCTACACCTTC,CASTTTNYGYTF
once,NA,TRBJ1-1,TRBV9,TGTGCCAGCAGCGTAATGGGGGGGGCTGAAGCTTTCTTT,CASSVMGGAEAFF
few,NA,TRBJ2-3,TRBV7-2,TGTGCCAGCAGCTTAGTTTCATTTGTGAAGAGCACAGATACGCAGTATTTT,CASSLVSFVKSTDTQYF
many,NA,TRBJ1-1,TRBV7-2,TGTGCCAGCAGCTCCCGCATATCCATGAACACTGAAGCTTTCTTT,CASSSRISMNTEAFF
NA,NA,TRBJ2-7,TRBV7-2,TGTGCCAGCAGCTTAAACGGACTAAGCAATAGCTACGAGCAGTACTTC,CASSLNGLSNSYEQYF
few,NA,TRBJ2-4,TRBV11-3,TGTGCCAGCAGCCCAGTCACCCAGGTGTCCCCCGGGGTGGCCAAAAACATTCAGTACTTC,CASSPVTQVSPGVAKNIQYF
NA,NA,TRBJ2-5,TRBV20-1,TGCAGTGCCAATCCCCCGGGAGCGGAGACCCAGTACTTC,CSANPPGAETQYF
NA,NA,TRBJ2-2,TRBV7-3,TGTGCCAGCAGCGGTCGTGGGGGCGGCAGGGGTTCGGCCGGGGAGCTGTTTTTT,CASSGRGGGRGSAGELFF
few,TRBD2,TRBJ2-7,TRBV5-4,TGTGCCAGCAGCTCCGGGACTAGCGGAGACGACGAGCAGTACTTC,CASSSGTSGDDEQYF
few,TRBD1,TRBJ2-3,TRBV12-3/TRBV12-4,TGTGCCAGCAGATTTGGACAGGGGGCTTCAGATACGCAGTATTTT,CASRFGQGASDTQYF
few,NA,TRBJ2-2,TRBV4-2,TGTGCCAGCAGCCAAGTGGGGGCCGAGATGAACACCGGGGAGCTGTTTTTT,CASSQVGAEMNTGELFF
many,NA,TRBJ2-3,TRBV7-2,TGTGCCAGCAGCTTAGGGAGACTGGGGTATACGCAGTATTTT,CASSLGRLGYTQYF
few,TRBD2,TRBJ2-2,TRBV19,TGTGCCAGTAGTAGGGGACTAGCGGGTTTTACCGGGGAGCTGTTTTTT,CASSRGLAGFTGELFF
NA,NA,TRBJ1-5,TRBV2,TGTGCCAGCAGCGAAGGGACATTAAATCAGCCCCAGCATTTT,CASSEGTLNQPQHF
NA,TRBD2,TRBJ2-3,TRBV14,TGTGCCAGCAGCCAAGGCGGACTAGCGGGAGGGCCAAGTTGGACAGATACGCAGTATTTT,CASSQGGLAGGPSWTDTQYF
few,TRBD1,TRBJ1-1,TRBV4-1,TGCGCCAGCAGCTACAGGGGGCAGGCTGAAGCTTTCTTT,CASSYRGQAEAFF
many,NA,TRBJ1-2,TRBV7-9,TGTGCCAGCAGCTTAGAGACGGACGGGGTTTTTGGCTACACCTTC,CASSLETDGVFGYTF
many,NA,TRBJ1-2,TRBV6-6,TGTGCCAGCACCGCCGGGACAACCAGGGGCGGCTACACCTTC,CASTAGTTRGGYTF
few,TRBD1,TRBJ1-2,TRBV3-1,TGTGCCAGCAGCCCGTCCGGGACAGGGAGAGGGTTCACTGGCTACACCTTC,CASSPSGTGRGFTGYTF
many,NA,TRBJ2-3,TRBV7-8,TGTGCCAGCAGCTTCCAGCTAGCTAGCACAGATACGCAGTATTTT,CASSFQLASTDTQYF
many,NA,TRBJ1-4,TRBV6-1,TGTGCCAGCACAGGACAGCTCCTTAATGAAAAACTGTTTTTT,CASTGQLLNEKLFF
NA,TRBD1,TRBJ2-1,TRBV19,TGTGCCAGTAGTAACAACAGGGGGAATTCCTACAATGAGCAGTTCTTC,CASSNNRGNSYNEQFF
few,NA,TRBJ2-7,TRBV12-3/TRBV12-4,TGTGCCAGCAGTCGGGTCCCAGACGCCTACGAGCAGTACTTC,CASSRVPDAYEQYF
once,TRBD1,TRBJ1-6,TRBV2,TGTGCCAGCAGGGAGGCGGGGACAGAAAATTCACCCCTCCACTTT,CASREAGTENSPLHF
NA,TRBD2,TRBJ2-3,TRBV28,TGTGCCAGCAGTCCCTCCGGGAGGTGGGAAGATACGCAGTATTTT,CASSPSGRWEDTQYF
NA,TRBD1,TRBJ1-1,TRBV18,TGTGCCAGCTCACCACAGGGGGCAGGCACTGAAGCTTTCTTT,CASSPQGAGTEAFF
NA,TRBD2,TRBJ2-3,TRBV7-9,TGTGCCAGCAGCTTTGGGAGGGGAGCGGGCACAGATACGCAGTATTTT,CASSFGRGAGTDTQYF
many,NA,TRBJ2-7,TRBV7-2,TGTGCCAGCAGCTTAAACAGGGTCGAGCAGTACTTC,CASSLNRVEQYF
few,NA,TRBJ1-3,TRBV6-2/TRBV6-3,TGTGCCAGCAGTTCCAGGTCTGGAAACACCATATATTTT,CASSSRSGNTIYF
few,NA,TRBJ2-1,TRBV12-3/TRBV12-4,TGTGCCAGCAGGGGGATGGGGACAAAATCCTACAATGAGCAGTTCTTC,CASRGMGTKSYNEQFF
many,NA,TRBJ1-1,TRBV5-5,TGTGCCAGCAGCAGACCACTAACCTATGACACTGAAGCTTTCTTT,CASSRPLTYDTEAFF
many,NA,TRBJ1-5,TRBV12-3/TRBV12-4,TGTGCCAGCAGTAGGGGGAATCAGCCCCAGCATTTT,CASSRGNQPQHF
NA,TRBD1,TRBJ1-5,TRBV24-1,TGTGCCACCAGTGATTCCGGACAGGGGGCTTGGGGCCAGCCCCAGCATTTT,CATSDSGQGAWGQPQHF
many,NA,TRBJ2-7,TRBV7-2,TGTGCCAGCAGCTTAGTTTGGGGGTCCTCCTACGAGCAGTACTTC,CASSLVWGSSYEQYF
many,NA,TRBJ1-6,TRBV7-2,TGTGCCAGCAGCTCAACCCAGTCCTCACCCCTCCACTTT,CASSSTQSSPLHF
many,TRBD1,TRBJ2-1,TRBV7-8,TGTGCCAGCAGCCTTCGAGTGGGACAGGGTAAGAATGAGCAGTTCTTC,CASSLRVGQGKNEQFF
few,NA,TRBJ1-1,TRBV7-9,TGTGCCAGCACCGAAACAGGGAACACTGAAGCTTTCTTT,CASTETGNTEAFF
NA,TRBD1,TRBJ1-2,TRBV10-3,TGTGCCATCAGTGCCGCGGGACAGGGCTATGGCTACACCTTC,CAISAAGQGYGYTF
NA,TRBD1,TRBJ1-2,TRBV2,TGTGCCAGCAGCACGACAGGGTCGCTCTATGGCTACACCTTC,CASSTTGSLYGYTF
many,NA,TRBJ1-4,TRBV7-3,TGTGCCAGCAGCTCCGACCGGCCAGGACCACTCGGAAAACTGTTTTTT,CASSSDRPGPLGKLFF
few,NA,TRBJ2-2,TRBV28,TGTGCCAGCAGGTGGGAGGCCGGGGAGCTGTTTTTT,CASRWEAGELFF
few,TRBD2,TRBJ2-3,TRBV19,TGTGCCAGTAAACTAGCGGGAGCCACAGATACGCAGTATTTT,CASKLAGATDTQYF